The rows below give T cell receptor beta chains drawn from one sample of a study of T cells in Graves' hyperthyroidism and ophthalmopathy. Each CDR3 protein is one row after TCRdb ran MiXCR on the multiplex PCR reads. The sample has hundreds of thousands of distinct CDR3 sequences, roughly 40% seen once. Sequencing input: blood. These TCRs come from a man aged 18 to 30 with Graves' hyperthyroidism. CDR3s leave out the opening cysteine and the closing phenylalanine or tryptophan. Each record gives: V gene, J gene, CDR3 protein.

v_gene: TRBV2
j_gene: TRBJ1-1
CDR3aa: ASSEAGDLNTEAF

v_gene: TRBV10-3
j_gene: TRBJ1-4
CDR3aa: AIRDGATNEKLF

v_gene: TRBV14
j_gene: TRBJ1-6
CDR3aa: ASSQDHFGPRSPLH

v_gene: TRBV7-7
j_gene: TRBJ2-5
CDR3aa: ASSLLDSQYQETQY

v_gene: TRBV7-9
j_gene: TRBJ2-7
CDR3aa: ASSFQGAPYEQY

v_gene: TRBV10-1
j_gene: TRBJ2-2
CDR3aa: AGLPGQANTGELF

v_gene: TRBV2
j_gene: TRBJ2-5
CDR3aa: ASSDPGANQETQY

v_gene: TRBV7-2
j_gene: TRBJ2-2
CDR3aa: ASSLQGSTGELF

v_gene: TRBV12-3/TRBV12-4
j_gene: TRBJ2-7
CDR3aa: ASSLSGQGYYEQY

v_gene: TRBV2
j_gene: TRBJ1-5
CDR3aa: ASKAGTGGSQPQH

v_gene: TRBV14
j_gene: TRBJ2-6
CDR3aa: ASSQGTGAFSGANVLT

v_gene: TRBV29-1
j_gene: TRBJ2-5
CDR3aa: SGGVGETQY

v_gene: TRBV2
j_gene: TRBJ1-1
CDR3aa: ASSGPGDTEAF

v_gene: TRBV29-1
j_gene: TRBJ2-3
CDR3aa: SVDQGTRDTQY

v_gene: TRBV7-2
j_gene: TRBJ1-2
CDR3aa: ASSSWTVEGYT

v_gene: TRBV7-6
j_gene: TRBJ2-2
CDR3aa: ASSLGGVGYTGELF

v_gene: TRBV10-3
j_gene: TRBJ2-7
CDR3aa: ASSLTALTYEQY

v_gene: TRBV7-8
j_gene: TRBJ2-7
CDR3aa: ASSLGSGTYEQY

v_gene: TRBV7-3
j_gene: TRBJ2-2
CDR3aa: ASSLQGAGGELF

v_gene: TRBV7-9
j_gene: TRBJ1-2
CDR3aa: ASSADGVLHGYT

v_gene: TRBV2
j_gene: TRBJ2-2
CDR3aa: ASSSYGATSNTGELF

v_gene: TRBV20-1
j_gene: TRBJ2-7
CDR3aa: SARTSLNYEQY

v_gene: TRBV29-1
j_gene: TRBJ1-1
CDR3aa: SVGQKQGTEAF

v_gene: TRBV9
j_gene: TRBJ2-2
CDR3aa: ASSVMGSGELF

v_gene: TRBV29-1
j_gene: TRBJ1-1
CDR3aa: SVEKAGTEAF

v_gene: TRBV12-3/TRBV12-4
j_gene: TRBJ1-1
CDR3aa: ASLLGGTEAF

v_gene: TRBV6-5
j_gene: TRBJ2-7
CDR3aa: ASSYGGSSHEQY

v_gene: TRBV10-3
j_gene: TRBJ1-2
CDR3aa: ATRRGRLGYT

v_gene: TRBV20-1
j_gene: TRBJ2-6
CDR3aa: SASAGTVGANVLT

v_gene: TRBV9
j_gene: TRBJ2-2
CDR3aa: ASSPRKSENTGELF

v_gene: TRBV19
j_gene: TRBJ1-1
CDR3aa: ASIPDRDHTEAF

v_gene: TRBV29-1
j_gene: TRBJ1-2
CDR3aa: SGHDGHHYGYT

v_gene: TRBV4-1
j_gene: TRBJ1-2
CDR3aa: ASSRAGPFNYGYT

v_gene: TRBV7-9
j_gene: TRBJ1-4
CDR3aa: ASSFGDRATNEKLF

v_gene: TRBV6-6
j_gene: TRBJ2-2
CDR3aa: ASIHGSGELF

v_gene: TRBV2
j_gene: TRBJ2-2
CDR3aa: ASSGPTGNTGELF

v_gene: TRBV5-1
j_gene: TRBJ1-1
CDR3aa: ASSLVFQNTEAF

v_gene: TRBV7-2
j_gene: TRBJ2-7
CDR3aa: ASSQGNYAEQY

v_gene: TRBV5-1
j_gene: TRBJ2-7
CDR3aa: ASSSEKGAHTYEQY

v_gene: TRBV29-1
j_gene: TRBJ2-7
CDR3aa: SVTSGTNYEQY

v_gene: TRBV12-3/TRBV12-4
j_gene: TRBJ2-7
CDR3aa: ASSYADYEQY

v_gene: TRBV25-1
j_gene: TRBJ1-5
CDR3aa: ASSIEQGGQPQH

v_gene: TRBV6-6
j_gene: TRBJ1-1
CDR3aa: ASAGVTGYTEAF

v_gene: TRBV12-3/TRBV12-4
j_gene: TRBJ2-2
CDR3aa: ASSFGGMAGELF

v_gene: TRBV2
j_gene: TRBJ2-7
CDR3aa: ASSSRHHRTGRIYEQY

v_gene: TRBV20-1
j_gene: TRBJ1-1
CDR3aa: SASDQGKGGTEAF

v_gene: TRBV7-9
j_gene: TRBJ2-7
CDR3aa: ASSQESVDEQY

v_gene: TRBV29-1
j_gene: TRBJ2-2
CDR3aa: SAERRDNTGELF

v_gene: TRBV5-6
j_gene: TRBJ1-2
CDR3aa: ASEPGAGPGYT

v_gene: TRBV15
j_gene: TRBJ1-1
CDR3aa: ATTGTGNTEAF

v_gene: TRBV29-1
j_gene: TRBJ1-6
CDR3aa: SVAQTGGGSPLH

v_gene: TRBV10-3
j_gene: TRBJ2-7
CDR3aa: ASSLADRPSYEQY

v_gene: TRBV6-5
j_gene: TRBJ2-7
CDR3aa: ASSYSGGGAPYEQY